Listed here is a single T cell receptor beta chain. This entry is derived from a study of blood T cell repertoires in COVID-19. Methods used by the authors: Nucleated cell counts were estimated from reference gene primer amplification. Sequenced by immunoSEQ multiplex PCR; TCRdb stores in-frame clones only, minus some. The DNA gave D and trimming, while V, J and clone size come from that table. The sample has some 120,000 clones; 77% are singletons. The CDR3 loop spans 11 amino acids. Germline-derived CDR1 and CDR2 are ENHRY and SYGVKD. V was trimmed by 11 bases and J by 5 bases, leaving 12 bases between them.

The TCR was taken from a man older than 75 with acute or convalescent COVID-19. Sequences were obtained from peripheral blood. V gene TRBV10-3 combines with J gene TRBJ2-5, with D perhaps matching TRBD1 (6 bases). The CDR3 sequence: CASRQAETQYF. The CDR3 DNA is TGTGCCTCGAGACAGGCTGAGACCCAGTACTTC.